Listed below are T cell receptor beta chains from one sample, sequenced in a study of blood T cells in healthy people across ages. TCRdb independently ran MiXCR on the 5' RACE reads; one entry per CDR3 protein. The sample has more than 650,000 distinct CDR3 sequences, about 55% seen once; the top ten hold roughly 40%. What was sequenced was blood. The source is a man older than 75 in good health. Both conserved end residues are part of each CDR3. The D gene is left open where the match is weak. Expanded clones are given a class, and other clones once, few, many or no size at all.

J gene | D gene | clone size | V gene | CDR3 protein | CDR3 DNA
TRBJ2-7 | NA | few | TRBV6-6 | CASTDQGPSYEQYF | TGTGCCAGCACCGACCAGGGCCCCTCCTACGAGCAGTACTTC
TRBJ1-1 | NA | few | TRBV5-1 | CASSPGSQYTEAFF | TGCGCCAGCAGCCCGGGCTCCCAGTACACTGAAGCTTTCTTT
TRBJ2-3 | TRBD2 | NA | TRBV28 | CASNAPGLADTDTQYF | TGTGCCAGCAACGCACCGGGACTAGCGGACACAGATACGCAGTATTTT
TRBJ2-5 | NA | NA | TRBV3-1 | CASSQVTSVETQYF | TGTGCCAGCAGCCAAGTAACCAGCGTGGAGACCCAGTACTTC
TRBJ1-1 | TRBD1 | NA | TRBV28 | CASRGNRGPKNTEAFF | TGTGCCAGCAGAGGCAACAGGGGTCCTAAGAACACTGAAGCTTTCTTT
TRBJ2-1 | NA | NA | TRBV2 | CASGRYNEQFF | TGTGCCAGCGGCCGATACAATGAGCAGTTCTTC
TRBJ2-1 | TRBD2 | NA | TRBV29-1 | CSVETAGGSVTEQFF | TGCAGCGTTGAGACAGCGGGAGGTTCTGTCACTGAGCAGTTCTTC
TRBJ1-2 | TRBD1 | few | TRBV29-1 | CSVEIGQGVRGYTF | TGCAGCGTTGAAATCGGACAGGGGGTGCGAGGCTACACCTTC
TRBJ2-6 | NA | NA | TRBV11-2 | CASSFMGNSGANVLTF | TGTGCCAGCAGCTTTATGGGAAACTCTGGGGCCAACGTCCTGACTTTC
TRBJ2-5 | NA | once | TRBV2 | CASSEPSGPSKYF | TGTGCCAGCAGTGAACCGTCGGGACCAAGCAAGTACTTC
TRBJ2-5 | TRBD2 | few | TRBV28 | CASSKLRGVGEQYF | TGTGCCAGCAGTAAACTTCGGGGGGTTGGGGAGCAGTACTTC
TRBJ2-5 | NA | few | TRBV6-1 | CASSASHSETQYF | TGTGCCAGCAGTGCCTCCCATTCCGAGACCCAGTACTTC
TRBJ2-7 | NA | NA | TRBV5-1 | CASSSRPGDYEQYF | TGCGCCAGCAGCTCGAGACCGGGTGATTACGAGCAGTACTTC
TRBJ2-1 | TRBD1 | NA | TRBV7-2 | CAIPSGQGADNEQFF | TGTGCCATTCCATCCGGACAGGGGGCCGACAATGAGCAGTTCTTC
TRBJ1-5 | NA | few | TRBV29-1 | CSVQEGVQPQHF | TGCAGCGTTCAAGAGGGAGTTCAGCCCCAGCATTTT
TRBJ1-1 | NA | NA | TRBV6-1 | CASSAFCEAFF | TGTGCCAGCAGTGCCTTCTGTGAAGCTTTCTTT
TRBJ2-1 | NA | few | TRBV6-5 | CASSYRNREREQFF | TGTGCCAGCAGTTACCGGAACAGGGAACGTGAGCAGTTCTTC
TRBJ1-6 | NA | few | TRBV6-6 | CASSTPDRDNSPLHF | TGTGCCAGCAGTACACCGGACAGAGATAATTCACCCCTCCACTTT
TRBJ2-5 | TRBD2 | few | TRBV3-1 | CASSVGLAARETQYF | TGTGCCAGCAGCGTCGGACTAGCGGCGAGAGAGACCCAGTACTTC
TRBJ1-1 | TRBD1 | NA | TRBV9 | CASSPNRGEAFF | TGTGCCAGCAGCCCAAACAGGGGTGAAGCTTTCTTT
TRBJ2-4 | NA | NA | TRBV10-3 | CAISESSAMAKNIQYF | TGTGCCATCAGTGAGTCGAGCGCGATGGCCAAAAACATTCAGTACTTC
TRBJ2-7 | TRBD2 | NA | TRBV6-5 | CASSYLPSGRAYEQYF | TGTGCCAGCAGTTACCTCCCTAGCGGGAGGGCCTACGAGCAGTACTTC
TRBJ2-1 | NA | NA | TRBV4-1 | CASTLGAEFAYNEQFF | TGCGCCAGCACCCTAGGAGCGGAATTCGCCTACAATGAGCAGTTCTTC
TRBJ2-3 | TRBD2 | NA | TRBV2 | CASDGLAGTDTQYF | TGTGCCAGCGATGGACTAGCGGGTACAGATACGCAGTATTTT
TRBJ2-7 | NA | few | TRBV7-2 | CASSLGPAVVRNEQYF | TGTGCCAGCAGCTTAGGCCCAGCAGTGGTAAGGAACGAGCAGTACTTC
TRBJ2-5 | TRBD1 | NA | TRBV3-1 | CASSPWTGGSETQYF | TGTGCCAGCAGCCCCTGGACAGGGGGCAGTGAGACCCAGTACTTC
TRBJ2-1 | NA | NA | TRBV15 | CATSRGVGRVYNEQFF | TGTGCCACCAGCAGAGGTGTTGGGCGGGTCTACAATGAGCAGTTCTTC